The sequence of this T cell receptor (beta chain) was determined in a study of T-cell reconstitution after alpha-beta-depleted transplantation in children. V was trimmed by 3 bases and J by 0 bases, leaving 9 bases between them. The CDR3 loop spans 15 amino acids. Germline-derived CDR1 and CDR2 are LGHDT and YNNKEL (reference sequence). Unique molecular identifiers were built into the TCRbeta library. TCRdb recomputed calls from the PCR reads with MiXCR, one row per CDR3 protein. Of under 250,000 distinct CDR3 sequences in the sample, under 30% were seen once. V gene TRBV3-1 combines with J gene TRBJ2-1, with TRBD2 as a possible D gene (6 bases). The starting material was PBMCs, mostly from graft donor cells, obtained 360 days after TCRalphabeta/CD19-depleted stem cell transplant. This clonotype originated in a female patient between 2 and 10 years old who had a stem cell transplant for congenital amegakaryocytic thrombocytopenia, so the T cells may come from the graft donor. CDR3 sequence: CASSQRDFSYNEQFF. The CDR3 DNA sequence: TGTGCCAGCAGCCAGCGGGACTTCTCCTACAATGAGCAGTTCTTC.